This entry features one T cell receptor beta chain sequence. The data stem from a study of blood T cell repertoires in COVID-19. As handled by the study authors: Amplification of reference gene primers was used by the study to estimate nucleated cell counts. Assay used: immunoSEQ multiplex PCR; TCRdb lists only in-frame clones, some missing. Clone size and V and J calls were adopted from that table, with D and trimming inferred from the DNA. The sample gives about 250,000 clones, 80% to 90% of which show up once; about 4.1% is in the top ten. CDR1 SGHAT and CDR2 FQDESV come from the germline V gene (reference sequence). V trimming: 3 bases; J trimming: 3 bases; junction bases outside the gene matches: 2. This CDR3 contains 14 residues. Among Cohort 3 donors, those recovered had two negative PCRs, clearance, or symptom resolution.

The sequence came from a woman between 25 and 40 years old who had recovered from COVID-19. The sequenced sample consisted of PBMCs or T cells enriched from blood (not recorded which). The chain combines TRBV11-1 with TRBJ2-7; 10 bases are shared with TRBD1. The CDR3 nucleotides are TGTGCCAGCAGCTTGAGGGACAGGGGCTACGAGCAGTACTTC. This codes for CASSLRDRGYEQYF.